These T cell receptor beta chains were read from a single sample in a study of cytomegalovirus exposure and HLA in healthy donors. The table came from immunoSEQ multiplex PCR; TCRdb's copy has only in-frame clones and leaves some out. The repertoire holds fewer than 200,000 clones, about 75% seen once, with roughly 1.9% in the top ten. What was sequenced was PBMCs. Every receptor here comes from a female donor in good health and CMV-seronegative. The CDR3 runs from the conserved cysteine through the conserved F or W.

V	J	CDR3
TRBV2	TRBJ2-7	CASTGRASYEQYF
TRBV5-1	TRBJ2-5	CASSLDFIQETQYF
TRBV21-1	TRBJ1-1	CASSKAYRMNTEAFF
TRBV27	TRBJ1-1	CASSSNRDVRVNTEAFF
TRBV11-2	TRBJ1-2	CASNLGQEQGYTF
TRBV5-1	TRBJ1-2	CASSLQGADYGYTF
TRBV4-1	TRBJ2-7	CASSQERRLAGAVEQYF
TRBV5-1	TRBJ2-2	CASSLPKAANTGELFF
TRBV12-5	TRBJ2-2	CASGLAGTVTTGELFF
TRBV18	TRBJ2-7	CASSPGQGNLYEQYF
TRBV7-9	TRBJ2-6	CASSPTGVPPGANVLTF
TRBV18	TRBJ2-1	CASSPTSGGHEQFF
TRBV6-1	TRBJ2-6	CASSGAGDGANVLTF
TRBV6-1	TRBJ2-1	CASSDQGAYNEQFF
TRBV18	TRBJ2-3	CASSPHLLATPDTQYF
TRBV27	TRBJ2-7	CATSRQGIGSEQYF
TRBV2	TRBJ1-3	CAITDRWGNTIYF
TRBV9	TRBJ2-7	CASSPRDRYEQYF
TRBV6-1	TRBJ2-7	CASSEWSGTYEQYF
TRBV7-8	TRBJ2-7	CASAQGTSAYEQYF
TRBV15	TRBJ1-1	CATSRDRSTEAFF
TRBV6-4	TRBJ1-4	CASSQESGTGNEKLFF
TRBV7-8	TRBJ1-2	CASSLAVPRGTGAYGYTF
TRBV9	TRBJ1-3	CASSSGGISGNTIYF
TRBV5-1	TRBJ2-2	CASSGDRLLTGELFF
TRBV5-6	TRBJ1-2	CASSLPGTGVRYTF
TRBV4-2	TRBJ1-4	CASSQDFGGQGAFELFF
TRBV7-9	TRBJ2-5	CASSLPGLAEETQYF
TRBV15	TRBJ2-1	CATSRDTGGDEQFF
TRBV10-3	TRBJ2-2	CAISEWVSANTGELFF
TRBV5-1	TRBJ1-1	CASSPREGGGTEAFF
TRBV10-3	TRBJ1-1	CAIRGGTNEAFF
TRBV6-5	TRBJ1-6	CASRVDYNSPLHF
TRBV4-1	TRBJ1-4	CASSQVGQGEEKLFF
TRBV7-9	TRBJ2-1	CASSLRDYNEQFF
TRBV7-9	TRBJ1-2	CASSLGTTYYGYTF
TRBV10-3	TRBJ1-1	CAISPGGRNTEAFF
TRBV30	TRBJ1-4	CAVASSRDRVQGEKLFF
TRBV5-1	TRBJ1-3	CASSSEGLSGNTIYF
TRBV12-5	TRBJ1-1	CASGETGQLLMEAFF
TRBV6-1	TRBJ2-7	CASSLGLVGYEQYF
TRBV30	TRBJ1-6	CAWSSRNNSPLHF
TRBV7-9	TRBJ2-1	CASSLLAGPYNEQFF
TRBV18	TRBJ1-2	CASSPDTNYGYTF
TRBV19	TRBJ1-4	CASSIRQGNEKLFF
TRBV4-2	TRBJ2-7	CASSHQDRGMEQYF
TRBV30	TRBJ1-2	CAWSRDRPSGGYTF
TRBV30	TRBJ2-2	CAWSVPRVAGGVTGELFF
TRBV19	TRBJ1-4	CASSITGRSNEKLFF